This TCR beta chain was recovered during a study of blood T cells in healthy people across ages. Through a sample-barcoded 5' primer and a J-beta primer mix, a second PCR was run for about 7 to 12 cycles. TCRdb re-called the 5' RACE reads with MiXCR, one entry per CDR3 protein. The table has roughly 1.5 million distinct CDR3 sequences, roughly 43% seen once. The germline gives CDR1 KGHSH, CDR2 LQKENI. V was trimmed by 2 bases and J by 1 base, leaving 6 bases between them. CDR3 length: 13 residues. This clonotype was seen at least ten times. The rearrangement links TRBV18 to TRBJ2-7; no clear D gene. The sequence derives from a woman aged 18-29 years in good health. What was sequenced was blood. DNA for the CDR3: TGTGCCAGCTCACCAGCCGGATCCTACGAGCAGTACTTC. Its translation is CASSPAGSYEQYF.